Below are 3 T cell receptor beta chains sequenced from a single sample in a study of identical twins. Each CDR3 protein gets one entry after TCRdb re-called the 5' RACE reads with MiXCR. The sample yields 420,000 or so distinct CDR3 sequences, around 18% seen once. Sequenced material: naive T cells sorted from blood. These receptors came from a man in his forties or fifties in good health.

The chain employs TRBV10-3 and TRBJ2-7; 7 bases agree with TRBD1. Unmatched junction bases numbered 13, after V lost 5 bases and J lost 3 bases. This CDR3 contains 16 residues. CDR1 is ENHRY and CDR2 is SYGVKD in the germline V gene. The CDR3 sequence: CAISQTRQGTGYEQYF. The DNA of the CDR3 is TGTGCCATCAGTCAGACCCGACAGGGTACGGGCTACGAGCAGTACTTC.

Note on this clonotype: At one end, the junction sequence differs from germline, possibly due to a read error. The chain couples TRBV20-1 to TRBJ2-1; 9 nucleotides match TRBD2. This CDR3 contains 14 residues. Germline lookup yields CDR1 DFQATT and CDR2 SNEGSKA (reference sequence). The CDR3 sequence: CNARDRSGGNEQFF. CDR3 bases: TGCAATGCTAGAGATAGGAGCGGGGGGAATGAGCAGTTCTTC.

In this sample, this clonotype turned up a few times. CDR3 nucleotides: TGTGCCAGCAGCTTCCGACGAGCGGGAGGCTACTCCTACAATGAGCAGTTCTTC. Amino acid sequence: CASSFRRAGGYSYNEQFF. The chain uses TRBV11-1 and TRBJ2-1, with 9 positions matching TRBD2. Germline V CDR1 and CDR2: SGHAT, FQDESV (reference sequence). The CDR3 runs 18 residues. With 3 bases clipped from V and 0 bases from J, the junction kept 9 bases outside the gene matches. The full variable domain, in which reference TRBV11-1 and TRBJ2-1 provide the parts outside the CDR3, is EAEVAQSPRYKITEKSQAVAFWCDPISGHATLYWYRQILGQGPELLVQFQDESVVDDSQLPKDRFSAERLKGVDSTLKIQPAELGDSAMYLCASSFRRAGGYSYNEQFFGPGTRLTVL.